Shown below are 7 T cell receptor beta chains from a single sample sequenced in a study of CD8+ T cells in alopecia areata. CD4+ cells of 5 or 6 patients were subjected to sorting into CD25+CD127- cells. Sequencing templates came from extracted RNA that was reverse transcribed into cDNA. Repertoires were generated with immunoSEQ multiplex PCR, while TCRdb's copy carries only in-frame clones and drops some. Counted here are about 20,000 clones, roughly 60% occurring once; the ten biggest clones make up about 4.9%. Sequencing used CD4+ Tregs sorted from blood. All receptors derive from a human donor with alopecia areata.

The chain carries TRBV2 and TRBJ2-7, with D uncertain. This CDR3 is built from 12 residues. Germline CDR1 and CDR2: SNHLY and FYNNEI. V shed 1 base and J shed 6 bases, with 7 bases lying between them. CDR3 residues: CASSEGFGEQYF. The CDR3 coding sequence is TGTGCCAGCAGTGAAGGGTTTGGCGAGCAGTACTTC.

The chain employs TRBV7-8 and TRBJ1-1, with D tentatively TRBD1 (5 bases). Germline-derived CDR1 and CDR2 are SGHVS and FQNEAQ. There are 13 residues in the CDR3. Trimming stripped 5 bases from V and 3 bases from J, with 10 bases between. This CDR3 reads CASSRDADTEAFF. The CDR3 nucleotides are TGTGCCAGCAGCCGGGACGCTGACACTGAAGCTTTCTTT.

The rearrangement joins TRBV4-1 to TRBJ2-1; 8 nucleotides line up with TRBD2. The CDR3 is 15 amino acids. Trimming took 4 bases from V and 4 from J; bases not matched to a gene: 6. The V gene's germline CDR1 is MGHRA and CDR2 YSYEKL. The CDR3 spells CASSRLAGWYNEQFF. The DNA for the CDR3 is TGCGCCAGCAGCCGTTTAGCGGGATGGTACAATGAGCAGTTCTTC.

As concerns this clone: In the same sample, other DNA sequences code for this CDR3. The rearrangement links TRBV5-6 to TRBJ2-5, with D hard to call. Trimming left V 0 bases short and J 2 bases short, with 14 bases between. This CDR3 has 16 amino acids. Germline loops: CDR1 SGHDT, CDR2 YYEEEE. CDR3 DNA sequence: TGTGCCAGCAGCTTGGATCGACCCGAAAGACAAGAGACCCAGTACTTC. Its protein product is CASSLDRPERQETQYF.

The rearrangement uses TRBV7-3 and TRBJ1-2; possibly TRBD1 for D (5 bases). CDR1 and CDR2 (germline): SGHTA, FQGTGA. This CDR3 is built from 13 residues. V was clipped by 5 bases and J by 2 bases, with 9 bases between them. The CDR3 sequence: CASSAGPNYGYTF. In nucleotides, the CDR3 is TGTGCCAGCAGCGCGGGACCCAACTATGGCTACACCTTC. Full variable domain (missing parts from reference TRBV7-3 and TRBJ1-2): GAGVSQTPSNKVTEKGKYVELRCDPISGHTALYWYRQSLGQGPEFLIYFQGTGAADDSGLPNDRFFAVRPEGSVSTLKIQRTERGDSAVYLCASSAGPNYGYTFGSGTRLTVV.

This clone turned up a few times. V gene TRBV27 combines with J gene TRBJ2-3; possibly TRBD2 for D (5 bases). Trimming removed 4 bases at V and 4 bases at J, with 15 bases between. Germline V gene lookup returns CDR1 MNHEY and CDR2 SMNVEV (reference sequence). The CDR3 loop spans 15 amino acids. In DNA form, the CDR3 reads TGTGCCAGCAGTTCGCGGACTGGCAAAGCAGATACGCAGTATTTT. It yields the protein CASSSRTGKADTQYF.

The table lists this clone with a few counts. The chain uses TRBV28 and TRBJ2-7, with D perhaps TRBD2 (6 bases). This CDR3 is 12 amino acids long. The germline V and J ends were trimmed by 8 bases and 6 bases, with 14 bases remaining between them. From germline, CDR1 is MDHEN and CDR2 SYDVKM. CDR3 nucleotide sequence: TGTGCCAGCGCCTCCGGGGGTAGCGAGCAGTACTTC. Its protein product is CASASGGSEQYF. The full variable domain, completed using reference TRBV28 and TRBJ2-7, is DVKVTQSSRYLVKRTGEKVFLECVQDMDHENMFWYRQDPGLGLRLIYFSYDVKMKEKGDIPEGYSVSREKKERFSLILESASTNQTSMYLCASASGGSEQYFGPGTRLTVT.